The subject of this entry is one T cell receptor beta chain. Its binding antigen is unknown. Nothing much larger sits one base from this clone, and base qualities are not available. This sample stems from a study of blood T cells in healthy people across ages (dated by TCRdb to between 2015 and 2016). Concerning the study at large: In model experiments, roughly one uniquely barcoded TCR beta cDNA molecule per two T cells was captured by template switching. The study measured age-related changes in TCR beta repertoire diversity using deep sequencing normalized with unique cDNA molecular identifiers. The donors were split into four age groups: young (average 16 years), middle-aged (roughly 39), aged (approximately 59) and long-lived (more than 80). The study analyzed two additional independent replicas of 1 million unique cDNA reads from the same blood draw for two donors, one aged 18 to 29 and one aged 80 or older. To avoid experimental bias, donors of different ages were distributed randomly across sequencing lanes. General study outcomes and caveats: Estimates of total diversity based on one million sequenced T cells were regarded as lower bounds and as underestimates. There was a strong correlation between observed TCR beta diversity and the percentage of naive T cells measured by flow cytometry. Conclusive comparison of naive and antigen-experienced compartments was prevented by the profiling of bulk unsorted PBMCs. Because donor CMV infection status was unknown, age-related changes in expanded clonotypes were potentially confounded. The long-lived group showed more naive CD4+ T cells, fewer expanded clones and increased TCR diversity than the aged group, suggesting age selection. As age increased, observed TCR beta diversity per million T cells dropped in a roughly linear way, and a significant reduction was already evident by age 40.

Libraries were constructed by 5' RACE. The sample was run on an Illumina HiSeq 2500. A second PCR of roughly 7 to 12 cycles was run with a J-beta primer mix and a sample-barcoded 5' primer. A unique molecular identifier was introduced onto each TCR beta cDNA molecule by a template-switch 5' adaptor carrying 12 random nucleotides. At least 2.5 million CDR3-containing paired-end reads were obtained from each sample. All of the RNA was converted into first-strand cDNA using the Mint cDNA synthesis kit, with a TRBC-specific oligonucleotide serving as the primer. Following uracil-DNA glycosylase treatment, all cDNA underwent a first 18-cycle PCR with the universal primers M1SS and BC2_uni_R. The study's own analysis went as follows. Normalization of each sample was performed by random selection of 1 million high-quality reads, each carrying a distinct molecular identifier. Reads sharing molecular identifiers were discarded rather than binned into consensus sequences. MiTCR, run with a Q25 quality threshold and the strictest error-elimination algorithm, handled CDR3 identification, clonotype clustering and error correction. A nonparametric unseen species model using Euler transformation provided a lower-bound estimate of total TCR beta diversity. TCRdb took the public reads, trimmed them with fastp at Q25, ran MiXCR for clone calling and kept in-frame beta chains. Every CDR3 protein is listed once, alongside the most common genes and DNA of its rows. The V and J calls and clone size come from TCRdb's table, not from the authors' own analysis. In this sample the table shows approximately 790,000 distinct CDR3 sequences, roughly 60% of which occur a single time. Jointly, the top ten make up roughly 25% of the sample.

The donors were roughly 39 Caucasian individuals from Russia, aged about 6 to 95 years, who were systemically healthy. Each donor gave ten milliliters of peripheral blood, collected into EDTA-treated Vacutainer tubes. PBMCs were isolated by Ficoll-Paque density-gradient centrifugation, with at least 6 million obtained per sample. Trizol reagent was used to extract total RNA from the PBMCs, yielding at least 5.5 micrograms per sample. For every donor, flow cytometry on a PBMC aliquot measured the percentage of naive CD45RAhigh/CD27high T cells. The receptor was derived from a young man in good health. Input material: blood.

CDR3 sequence: CASSGASGAKNIQYF. The nucleotides are TGTGCCAGCAGCGGCGCCTCGGGTGCCAAAAACATTCAGTACTTC. This chain joins TRBV2 to TRBJ2-4, with the D gene too uncertain to name. The CDR3 runs 15 residues from the cysteine to the phenylalanine. Of the read, only the CDR3 DNA is kept; its 45 bases are in frame from base 1. The germline V gene gives CDR1 as SNHLY and CDR2 as FYNNEI. Between the V and J ends, shortened by 6 bases and 1 base respectively, the junction contains 13 bases.